This passage covers 25 T cell receptor beta chains from one sample sequenced in a study of immune evolution from preneoplasia to lung adenocarcinoma. The table came from immunoSEQ multiplex PCR; TCRdb's copy has only in-frame clones and leaves some out. The repertoire has 11,000 to 15,000 clones, 65% to 90% of them found once; the top ten carry about 2.6%. Specimen: FFPE lung adenocarcinoma in situ tissue. These receptors originate from a donor older than 65 with lung adenocarcinoma.

This sequence joins TRBV4-1 and TRBJ1-5; no firm D call. Germline assignment: CDR1 MGHRA and CDR2 YSYEKL. Trimming removed 0 bases at V and 2 bases at J, with 2 bases between. This CDR3 contains 13 residues. CDR3 bases: TGCGCCAGCAGCCAAGATGGCAATCAGCCCCAGCATTTT. This codes for CASSQDGNQPQHF.

This clone came up once. The chain carries TRBV10-3 and TRBJ1-2, with D possibly matching TRBD1 (6 bases). V dropped 11 bases and J dropped 1 base, with 11 bases sitting between them. The CDR3 totals 12 residues. CDR1 and CDR2 (germline): ENHRY, SYGVKD. The CDR3 DNA reads TGTGCCGTAGGGGGGGGTAACTATGGCTACACCTTC. Amino acid sequence: CAVGGGNYGYTF.

The rearrangement joins TRBV5-1 to TRBJ2-5; 7 positions match TRBD1. The V gene end was trimmed by 4 bases and the J gene end by 4 bases; junction bases not matched to a gene: 10. CDR3 size: 15 residues. Germline CDR1 reads SGHRS; CDR2 reads YFSETQ. In nucleotides, the CDR3 is TGCGCCAGCAGCGTACTGACAGGGCGAGGAGAGACCCAGTACTTC. The encoded protein is CASSVLTGRGETQYF.

This clone was found a few times. Written as DNA, the CDR3 is TGTGCCAGCAGTTATAGGGGGGGCGGAAGCTCAGATACGCAGTATTTT. Its protein is CASSYRGGGSSDTQYF. The V call is TRBV6-5, the J call TRBJ2-3; the D gene is possibly TRBD2 (7 bases). This CDR3 is built from 16 residues. Germline-derived CDR1 and CDR2 are MNHEY and SVGAGI. V was clipped by 3 bases and J by 4 bases, with 17 bases between them.

J is TRBJ1-1 and V is TRBV6-4; 7 bases line up with TRBD1. J gave up 4 bases and V 5 bases, and 7 bases lay outside the gene matches. Germline assignment: CDR1 MRHNA and CDR2 SNTAGT. This CDR3 comprises 14 residues. CDR3 nucleotide sequence: TGTGCCAGCAGTCCACAGGGGAGGGGCACTGAAGCTTTCTTT. This codes for CASSPQGRGTEAFF.

The CDR3: CASSLQTSPGYTF. The CDR3 DNA reads as TGTGCCAGCTCACTACAGACATCTCCAGGCTACACCTTC. This chain connects TRBV18 to TRBJ1-2; D gene ambiguous. V lost 4 bases, J lost 8 bases, and 14 bases lay in between. Germline values: CDR1 KGHSH, CDR2 LQKENI. This CDR3 comprises 13 residues.

This sequence joins TRBV10-3 and TRBJ2-3, with unresolved D. This CDR3 comprises 14 residues. The V and J ends lost 0 bases and 3 bases respectively, with 7 bases between them. Germline assignment: CDR1 ENHRY and CDR2 SYGVKD. The chain's CDR3 is CAISESLGTDTQYF. CDR3 DNA: TGTGCCATCAGTGAGTCGTTGGGGACAGATACGCAGTATTTT.

The chain recombines TRBV5-6 with TRBJ1-2; 7 bases align to TRBD1. CDR3 length: 14 amino acids. The V gene end was trimmed by 4 bases and the J gene end by 2 bases; junction bases not matched to a gene: 5. In germline, CDR1 is SGHDT, CDR2 YYEEEE. CDR3 region: CASSTLTGNYGYTF. As DNA, the CDR3 is TGTGCCAGCAGCACTTTGACAGGGAACTATGGCTACACCTTC.

This clone has a single count. The chain combines TRBV7-2 with TRBJ1-1; D is unclear. The CDR3 runs to 12 residues. The V end lost 2 bases, the J end lost 5 bases, and 6 bases lay between the germline ends. CDR1 is SGHTA and CDR2 is FQGNSA in the germline V gene. CDR3 region: CASSLSYTEAFF. CDR3 in DNA: TGTGCCAGCAGCTTATCTTATACTGAAGCTTTCTTT.

J is TRBJ2-2 and V is TRBV28; TRBD2 matches 7 bases. Losses at the gene ends were 5 bases for V and 0 bases for J; bases not matched to a gene: 9. This CDR3 contains 17 residues. CDR1 and CDR2 (germline): MDHEN, SYDVKM. CDR3 sequence reads: CASSPPRGRANTGELFF. CDR3 bases: TGTGCCAGCAGTCCCCCGCGGGGGAGAGCGAACACCGGGGAGCTGTTTTTT.

Turning to this clone: Other nucleotide sequences in the sample specify the same CDR3. This CDR3 reads CASTLAGDSYEQYF. The CDR3, as DNA: TGTGCCAGCACCCTGGCCGGGGACTCCTACGAGCAGTACTTC. This chain links TRBV28 with TRBJ2-7; a weak D match, TRBD2 (5 bases). V shed 7 bases and J shed 0 bases, with 13 bases lying between them. The length of the CDR3 is 14 residues. Germline V gene sequence: CDR1 MDHEN, CDR2 SYDVKM.

The chain is built from TRBV28 and TRBJ2-7; no definite D call. This CDR3 comprises 12 residues. Germline loops: CDR1 MDHEN, CDR2 SYDVKM. V dropped 3 bases and J dropped 4 bases, with 7 bases sitting between them. CDR3 residues: CASSFRHYEQYF. The CDR3 DNA reads TGTGCCAGCAGTTTTCGTCATTACGAGCAGTACTTC.

The rearrangement uses TRBV2 and TRBJ2-5; D is unresolved. CDR3 length: 12 amino acids. V dropped 6 bases and J dropped 5 bases, with 10 bases sitting between them. Germline V lookup: CDR1 SNHLY, CDR2 FYNNEI. The CDR3 DNA reads as TGTGCCAGCAGGGGCGACACGGAGACCCAGTACTTC. It specifies CASRGDTETQYF.

The J gene is TRBJ2-7, the V gene TRBV7-2; D call uncertain. The CDR3 consists of 14 residues. Trimming shortened V by 2 bases and J by 2 bases, and 10 bases separated the two germline ends. Looked up from germline, CDR1 is SGHTA and CDR2 is FQGNSA. The CDR3 nucleotides read TGTGCCAGCAGCTTATATAGTTCGACCTACGAGCAGTACTTC. Amino acids: CASSLYSSTYEQYF.

The chain recombines TRBV6-1 with TRBJ1-1; D unresolved. V gave up 2 bases and J gave up 8 bases, with 6 bases separating them. The CDR3 is made up of 11 amino acids. Germline assignment: CDR1 MNHNS and CDR2 SASEGT. The CDR3 region has the DNA TGTGCCAGCAGTGAAATGGGCGAAGCTTTCTTT. This translates into CASSEMGEAFF.

CDR3 residues: CASSSWGDTQYF. The CDR3 DNA is TGTGCCAGCAGCTCCTGGGGAGATACGCAGTATTTT. This chain joins TRBV9 and TRBJ2-3; the D is unclear. There are 12 residues in the CDR3. V shed 4 bases and J shed 5 bases, with 8 bases lying between them. The V gene's germline CDR1 is SGDLS and CDR2 YYNGEE.

The chain is built from TRBV5-1 and TRBJ2-7, with TRBD2 matching over 11 bases. Germline V CDR1 and CDR2: SGHRS, YFSETQ. V was pared by 4 bases and J by 4 bases, with 4 bases of the junction left unmatched. The CDR3 runs 14 residues. As DNA, the CDR3 is TGCGCCAGCAGCCCGGGACTAGCGGTATACGAGCAGTACTTC. Translated, it gives CASSPGLAVYEQYF. The full variable domain, its missing parts supplied by reference TRBV5-1 and TRBJ2-7, is KAGVTQTPRYLIKTRGQQVTLSCSPISGHRSVSWYQQTPGQGLQFLFEYFSETQRNKGNFPGRFSGRQFSNSRSEMNVSTLELGDSALYLCASSPGLAVYEQYFGPGTRLTVT.

This clone came up once. The chain links TRBV6-5 to TRBJ2-7; 8 bases are a match to TRBD1. The V and J ends lost 5 bases and 3 bases, in that order; junction bases with no gene match: 0. This CDR3 has 12 residues. Germline-derived CDR1 and CDR2 are MNHEY and SVGAGI. CDR3 sequence reads: CASSGQGYEQYF. CDR3 nucleotide sequence: TGTGCCAGCAGTGGACAGGGCTACGAGCAGTACTTC.

The chain recombines TRBV7-9 with TRBJ2-5; D uncertain. The CDR3 is 16 residues long. Trimming took off 1 base at V and 5 bases at J, with 17 bases between the two ends. Per germline, CDR1 SEHNR and CDR2 FQNEAQ (reference sequence). This CDR3 reads CASSLDGAYPAETQYF. In nucleotides, the CDR3 is TGTGCCAGCAGCTTAGACGGCGCATATCCTGCCGAGACCCAGTACTTC. Based on the CDR3 plus reference TRBV7-9 and TRBJ2-5, the full variable domain is DTGVSQNPRHKITKRGQNVTFRCDPISEHNRLYWYRQTLGQGPEFLTYFQNEAQLEKSRLLSDRFSAERPKGSFSTLEIQRTEQGDSAMYLCASSLDGAYPAETQYFGPGTRLLVL.

The rearrangement joins TRBV7-9 to TRBJ1-1; D is unresolved. There are 15 residues in the CDR3. Germline CDR1 is SEHNR and CDR2 is FQNEAQ (reference sequence). Trimming cost V 2 bases and J 7 bases, with 17 bases left between them. The CDR3 protein is CASSLPIPPRSEAFF. The CDR3, as DNA: TGTGCCAGCAGCTTACCGATCCCCCCAAGGAGTGAAGCTTTCTTT.

V and J are TRBV14 and TRBJ2-2; D gene unclear. Germline V gene sequence: CDR1 SGHDN, CDR2 FVKESK. V dropped 5 bases and J dropped 6 bases, with 4 bases sitting between them. This CDR3 contains 11 residues. The CDR3 spells CASSRAGELFF. The CDR3 DNA is TGTGCCAGCAGCAGAGCCGGGGAGCTGTTTTTT.

This clone was counted only a few times. The CDR3 DNA sequence: TGCGCCAGCAGCTTGGGGGAGACAGGAGCTAACTATGGCTACACCTTC. This sequence encodes CASSLGETGANYGYTF. The V gene is TRBV5-1, the J gene TRBJ1-2; D perhaps matches TRBD1 (6 bases). This CDR3 spans 16 amino acids. V lost 0 bases to trimming and J lost 0 bases, with 12 bases between them. Germline assignment: CDR1 SGHRS and CDR2 YFSETQ.

This rearrangement joins TRBV4-1 to TRBJ1-2, with D maybe TRBD1 (5 bases). The length of the CDR3 is 14 residues. V was cut by 3 bases and J by 5 bases, with 13 bases left in between. The germline V gene encodes CDR1 MGHRA and CDR2 YSYEKL. CDR3 sequence reads: CASSHIAGVYGYTF. In nucleotides, the CDR3 is TGCGCCAGCAGCCACATAGCGGGGGTTTATGGCTACACCTTC.

This chain links TRBV4-1 with TRBJ2-2, with D tentatively TRBD2 (5 bases). From germline, CDR1 is MGHRA and CDR2 YSYEKL. The CDR3 is made up of 16 amino acids. V was clipped by 1 base and J by 4 bases, with 13 bases between them. CDR3 in amino acids: CASSQGSGGVTGELFF. The DNA for the CDR3 is TGCGCCAGCAGCCAAGGGAGCGGTGGAGTCACCGGGGAGCTGTTTTTT.

The genes are TRBV27 and TRBJ1-1, with D perhaps TRBD1 (6 bases). The CDR3 is 12 residues long. Trimming took off 5 bases at V and 10 bases at J, with 14 bases between the two ends. CDR1 and CDR2 (germline): MNHEY, SMNVEV (reference sequence). DNA of the CDR3: TGTGCCAGCAGTCCCCAACAGGGACGAGCTTTCTTT. Its protein is CASSPQQGRAFF.